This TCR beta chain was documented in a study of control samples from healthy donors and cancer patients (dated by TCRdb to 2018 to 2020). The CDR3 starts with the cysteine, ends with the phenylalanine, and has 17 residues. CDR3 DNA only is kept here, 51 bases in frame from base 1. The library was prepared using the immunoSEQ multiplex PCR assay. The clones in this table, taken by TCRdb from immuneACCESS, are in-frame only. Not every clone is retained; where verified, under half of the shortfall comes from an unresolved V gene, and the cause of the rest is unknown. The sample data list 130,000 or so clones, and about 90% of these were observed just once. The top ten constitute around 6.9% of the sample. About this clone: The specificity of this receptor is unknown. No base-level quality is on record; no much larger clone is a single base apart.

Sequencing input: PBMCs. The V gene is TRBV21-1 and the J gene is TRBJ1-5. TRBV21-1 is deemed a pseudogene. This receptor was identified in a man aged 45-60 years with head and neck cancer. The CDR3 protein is CASSKDLTGRGNQPQHF. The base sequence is TGTGCCAGCAGCAAAGACCTAACCGGGCGAGGCAATCAGCCCCAGCATTTT.